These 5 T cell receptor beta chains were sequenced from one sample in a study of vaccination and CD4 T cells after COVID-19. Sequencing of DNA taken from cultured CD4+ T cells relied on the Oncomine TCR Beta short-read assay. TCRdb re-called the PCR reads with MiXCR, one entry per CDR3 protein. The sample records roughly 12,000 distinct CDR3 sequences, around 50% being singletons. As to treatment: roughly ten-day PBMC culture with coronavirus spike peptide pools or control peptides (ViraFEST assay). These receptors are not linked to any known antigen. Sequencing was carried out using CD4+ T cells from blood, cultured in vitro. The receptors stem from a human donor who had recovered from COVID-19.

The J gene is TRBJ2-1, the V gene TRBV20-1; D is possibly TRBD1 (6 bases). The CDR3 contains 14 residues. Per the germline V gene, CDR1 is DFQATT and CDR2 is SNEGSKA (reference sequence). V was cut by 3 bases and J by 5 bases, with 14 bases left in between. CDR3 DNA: TGCAGTGCTAGGGCCGGACAGATTAACAATGAGCAGTTCTTC. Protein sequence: CSARAGQINNEQFF.

The CDR3 spells CSALGLGQGTADTQYF. The CDR3 region has the DNA TGCAGTGCCCTTGGCCTAGGACAGGGGACGGCAGATACGCAGTATTTT. The chain joins TRBV20-1 to TRBJ2-3; 9 bases line up with TRBD1. J lost 4 bases, V lost 6 bases, and 14 bases had no gene match. The CDR3 covers 16 residues. CDR1 is DFQATT and CDR2 is SNEGSKA in the germline V gene (reference sequence).

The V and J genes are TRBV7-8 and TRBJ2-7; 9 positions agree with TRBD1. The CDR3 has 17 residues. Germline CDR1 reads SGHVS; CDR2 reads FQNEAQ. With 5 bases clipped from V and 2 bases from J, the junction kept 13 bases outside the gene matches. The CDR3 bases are TGTGCCAGCAGCCCACGGGGACAGGGTCTTGTGGCCTACGAGCAGTACTTC. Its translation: CASSPRGQGLVAYEQYF.

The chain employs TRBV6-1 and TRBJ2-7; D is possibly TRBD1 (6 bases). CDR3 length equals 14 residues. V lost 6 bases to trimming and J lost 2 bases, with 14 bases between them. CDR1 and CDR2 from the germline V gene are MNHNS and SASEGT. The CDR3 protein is CASRSPGQTYEQYF. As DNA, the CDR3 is TGTGCCAGCAGATCCCCGGGACAAACCTACGAGCAGTACTTC.

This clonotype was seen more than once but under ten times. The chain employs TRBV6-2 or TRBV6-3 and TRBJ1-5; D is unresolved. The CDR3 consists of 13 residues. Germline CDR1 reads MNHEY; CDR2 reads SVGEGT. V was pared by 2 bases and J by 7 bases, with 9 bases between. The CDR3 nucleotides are TGTGCCAGCAGTTACGCGGGAGTACAGCCCCAGCATTTT. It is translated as CASSYAGVQPQHF.